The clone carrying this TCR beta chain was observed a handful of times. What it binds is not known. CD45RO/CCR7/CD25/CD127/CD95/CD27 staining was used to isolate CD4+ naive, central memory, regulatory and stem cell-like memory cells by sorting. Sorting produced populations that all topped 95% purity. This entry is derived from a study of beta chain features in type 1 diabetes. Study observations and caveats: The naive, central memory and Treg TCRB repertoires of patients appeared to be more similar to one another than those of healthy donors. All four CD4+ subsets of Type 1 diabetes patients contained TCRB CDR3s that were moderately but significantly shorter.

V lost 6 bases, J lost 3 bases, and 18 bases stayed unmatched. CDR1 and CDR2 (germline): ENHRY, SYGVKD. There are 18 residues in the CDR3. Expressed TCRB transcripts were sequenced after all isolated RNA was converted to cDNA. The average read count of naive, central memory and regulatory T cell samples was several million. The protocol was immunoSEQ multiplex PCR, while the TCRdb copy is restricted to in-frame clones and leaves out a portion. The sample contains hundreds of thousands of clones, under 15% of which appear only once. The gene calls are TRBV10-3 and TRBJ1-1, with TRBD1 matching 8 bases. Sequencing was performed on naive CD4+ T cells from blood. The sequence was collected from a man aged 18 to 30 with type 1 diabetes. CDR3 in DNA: TGTGCCATCAGAGGACCTGGACAGGGAAGGTCGGAATACACTGAAGCTTTCTTT. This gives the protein CAIRGPGQGRSEYTEAFF.